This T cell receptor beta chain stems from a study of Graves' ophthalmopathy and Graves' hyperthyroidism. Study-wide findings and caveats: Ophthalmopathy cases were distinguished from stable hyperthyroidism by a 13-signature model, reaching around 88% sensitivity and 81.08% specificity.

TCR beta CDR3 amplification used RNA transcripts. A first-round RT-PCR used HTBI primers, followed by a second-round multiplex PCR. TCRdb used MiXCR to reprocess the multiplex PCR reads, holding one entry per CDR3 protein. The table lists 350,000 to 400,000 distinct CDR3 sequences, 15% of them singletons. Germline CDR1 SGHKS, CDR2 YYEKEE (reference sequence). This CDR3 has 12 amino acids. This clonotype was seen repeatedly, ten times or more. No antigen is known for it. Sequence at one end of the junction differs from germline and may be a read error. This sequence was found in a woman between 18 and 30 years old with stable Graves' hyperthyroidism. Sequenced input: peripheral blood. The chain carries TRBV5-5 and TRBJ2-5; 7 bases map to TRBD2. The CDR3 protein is CTSSGDGGAQYF. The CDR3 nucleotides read TGTACCAGCAGCGGGGACGGAGGGGCCCAGTACTTC. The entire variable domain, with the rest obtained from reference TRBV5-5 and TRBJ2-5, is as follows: DAGVTQSPTHLIKTRGQQVTLRCSPISGHKSVSWYQQVLGQGPQFIFQYYEKEERGRGNFPDRFSARQFPNYSSELNVNALLLGDSALYLCTSSGDGGAQYFGPGTRLLVL.